This T cell receptor beta chain was retrieved from a study of long-term antiretroviral therapy in people with HIV. For the study at large: Sampling started about a decade before the 2015 immediate-ART recommendation. Study-wide results and limits: Repertoires in HIV (unlike those of controls) had narrower CDR3 length ranges. Therapy changes, viral resistance and ART adherence were not documented in the available data. Whichever time point was examined, clones expanded before ART dominated the repertoire.

Survey level was the resolution at which the v3.0 immunoSEQ assay ran. TCRdb's copy holds only in-frame clones and misses some; the assay was immunoSEQ multiplex PCR. The data show 20,000 or so clones, 65% to 90% seen once. The trim removed 9 bases at V and 6 bases at J, leaving 8 bases unmatched. The CDR3 length is 13 residues. Germline V gene sequence: CDR1 MRHNA, CDR2 SNTAGT. Regarding this clone: Its antigen remains unknown.

The receptor's source is a woman younger than 30 with HIV. The chain has TRBV6-4 and TRBJ1-5; 7 bases line up with TRBD1. This material consisted of unsorted PBMCs, taken at the start of antiretroviral therapy, before treatment. Here the CDR3 reads CASQTGVGQPQHF. The CDR3 region has the DNA TGTGCCAGTCAAACAGGGGTGGGTCAGCCCCAGCATTTT.